This T cell receptor beta chain was sequenced for a study of T cell changes during pregnancy in multiple sclerosis. Using immunoSEQ multiplex PCR, the repertoire was profiled, and TCRdb retains in-frame clones only, with some absent. The sample consists of some 55,000 clones, around 87% of them appearing once. CDR3 size: 11 residues. The V end was cut by 1 base, the J end by 10 bases, with 6 bases between. Germline V gene lookup returns CDR1 SGHRS and CDR2 YFSETQ. The rearrangement joins TRBV5-1 to TRBJ1-5, with D unresolved. The specimen sequenced was peripheral blood from another person, used as feeder cells. The TCR was taken from a human donor whose cells served as feeder cells for cultures in a pregnancy study. CDR3 sequence (DNA): TGCGCCAGCAGCTTGCGGCATCCCCAGCATTTT. Protein: CASSLRHPQHF.